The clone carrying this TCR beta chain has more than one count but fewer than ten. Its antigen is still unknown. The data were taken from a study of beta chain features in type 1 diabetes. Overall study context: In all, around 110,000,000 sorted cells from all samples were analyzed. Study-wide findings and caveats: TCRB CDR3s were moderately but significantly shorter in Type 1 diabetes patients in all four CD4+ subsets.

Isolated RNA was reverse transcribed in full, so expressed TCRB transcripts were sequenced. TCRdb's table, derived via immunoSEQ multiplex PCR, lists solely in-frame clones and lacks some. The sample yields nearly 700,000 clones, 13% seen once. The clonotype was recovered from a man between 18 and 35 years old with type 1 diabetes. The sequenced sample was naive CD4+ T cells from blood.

CDR3: CASSALRVSPGDTQYF. CDR3 DNA sequence: TGTGCCAGCAGCGCGCTGCGGGTGTCTCCAGGGGATACGCAGTATTTT. The J gene is TRBJ2-3, the V gene TRBV7-9; D tentatively reads TRBD1 or TRBD2 (5 bases each). CDR3 length equals 16 residues. Between the trimmed V and J ends, which lost 5 bases and 6 bases, there was a span of 21 bases. Germline lookup yields CDR1 SEHNR and CDR2 FQNEAQ (reference sequence). Combining the CDR3 with reference TRBV7-9 and TRBJ2-3 gives the whole variable domain DTGVSQNPRHKITKRGQNVTFRCDPISEHNRLYWYRQTLGQGPEFLTYFQNEAQLEKSRLLSDRFSAERPKGSFSTLEIQRTEQGDSAMYLCASSALRVSPGDTQYFGPGTRLTVL.